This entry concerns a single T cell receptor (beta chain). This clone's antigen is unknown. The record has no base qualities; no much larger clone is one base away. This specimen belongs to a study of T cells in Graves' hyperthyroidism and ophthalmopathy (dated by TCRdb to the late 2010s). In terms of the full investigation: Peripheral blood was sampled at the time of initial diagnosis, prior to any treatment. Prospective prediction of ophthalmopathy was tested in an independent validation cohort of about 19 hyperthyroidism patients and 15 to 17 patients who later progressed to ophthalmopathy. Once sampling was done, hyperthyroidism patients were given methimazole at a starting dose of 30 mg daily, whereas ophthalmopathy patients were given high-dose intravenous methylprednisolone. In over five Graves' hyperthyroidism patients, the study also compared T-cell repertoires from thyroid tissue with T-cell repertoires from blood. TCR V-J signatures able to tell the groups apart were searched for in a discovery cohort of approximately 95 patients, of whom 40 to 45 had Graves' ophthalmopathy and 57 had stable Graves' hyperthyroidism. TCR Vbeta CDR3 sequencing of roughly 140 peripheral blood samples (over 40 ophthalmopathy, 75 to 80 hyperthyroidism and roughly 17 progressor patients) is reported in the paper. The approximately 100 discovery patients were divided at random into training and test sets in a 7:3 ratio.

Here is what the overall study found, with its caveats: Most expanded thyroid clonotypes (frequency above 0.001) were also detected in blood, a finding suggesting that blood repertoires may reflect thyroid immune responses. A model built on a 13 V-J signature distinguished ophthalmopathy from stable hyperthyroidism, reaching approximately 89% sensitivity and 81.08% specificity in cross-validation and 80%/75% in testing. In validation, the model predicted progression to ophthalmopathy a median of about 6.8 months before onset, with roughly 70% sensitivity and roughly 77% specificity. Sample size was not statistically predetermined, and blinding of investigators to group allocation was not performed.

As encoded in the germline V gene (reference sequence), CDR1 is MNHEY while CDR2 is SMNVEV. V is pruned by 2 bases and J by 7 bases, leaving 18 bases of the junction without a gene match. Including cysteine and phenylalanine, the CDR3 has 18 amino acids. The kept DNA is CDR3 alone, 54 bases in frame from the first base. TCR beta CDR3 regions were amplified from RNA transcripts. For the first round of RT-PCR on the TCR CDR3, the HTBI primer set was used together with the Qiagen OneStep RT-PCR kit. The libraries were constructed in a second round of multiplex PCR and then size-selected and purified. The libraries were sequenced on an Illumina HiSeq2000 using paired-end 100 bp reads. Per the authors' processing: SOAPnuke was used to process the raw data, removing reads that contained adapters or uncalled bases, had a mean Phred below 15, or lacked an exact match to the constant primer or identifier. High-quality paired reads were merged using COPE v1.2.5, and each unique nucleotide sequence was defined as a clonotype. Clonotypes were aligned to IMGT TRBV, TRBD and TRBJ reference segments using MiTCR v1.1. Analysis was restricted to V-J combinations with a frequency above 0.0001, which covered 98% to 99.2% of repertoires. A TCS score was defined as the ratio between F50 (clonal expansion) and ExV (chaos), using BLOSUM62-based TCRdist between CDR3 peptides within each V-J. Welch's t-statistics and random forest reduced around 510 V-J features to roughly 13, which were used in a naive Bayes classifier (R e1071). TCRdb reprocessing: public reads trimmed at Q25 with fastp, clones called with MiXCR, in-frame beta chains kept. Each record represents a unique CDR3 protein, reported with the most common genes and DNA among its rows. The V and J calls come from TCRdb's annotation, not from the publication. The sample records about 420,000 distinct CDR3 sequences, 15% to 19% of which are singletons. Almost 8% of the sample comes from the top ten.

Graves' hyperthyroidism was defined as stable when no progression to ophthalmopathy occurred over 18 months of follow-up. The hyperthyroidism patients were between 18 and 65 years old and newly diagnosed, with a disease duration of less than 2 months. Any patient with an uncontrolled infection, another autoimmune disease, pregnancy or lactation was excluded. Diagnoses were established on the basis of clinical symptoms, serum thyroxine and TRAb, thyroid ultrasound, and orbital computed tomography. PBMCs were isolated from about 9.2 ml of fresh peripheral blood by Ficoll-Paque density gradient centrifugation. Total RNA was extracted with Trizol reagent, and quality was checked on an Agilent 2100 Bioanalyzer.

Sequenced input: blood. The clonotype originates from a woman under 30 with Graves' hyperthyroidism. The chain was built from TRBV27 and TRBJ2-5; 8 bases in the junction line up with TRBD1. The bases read TGTGCCAGCAGTTTACGATACTCCGGGACAGGTCCTTTGAGGACCCAGTACTTC. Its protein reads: CASSLRYSGTGPLRTQYF.